This T cell receptor (beta chain) appears in the sequencing data of a study of cytomegalovirus exposure and HLA in healthy donors. This clone has just one count. What it binds is not known. Points from the study as a whole: The study carried out a later analysis of TCR beta sequences. It associated some 17,000 of them with specific HLA alleles at a false discovery rate of 0.05.

The junction had 1 base not matched to a gene; V was cut back by 5 bases and J by 6 bases. Per the germline V gene, CDR1 is SNHLY and CDR2 is FYNNEI. The CDR3 runs to 12 residues. The PCR used 60 Vbeta and 13 Jbeta primers. Data came from immunoSEQ multiplex PCR; TCRdb stores just in-frame clones and leaves some out. Counted here are about 160,000 clones, more than 80% occurring once; the ten biggest clones make up less than 15%. This sequence originates from a woman aged 45-65 years in good health and CMV-seronegative. The chain carries TRBV2 and TRBJ1-2, with 9 bases identical to TRBD1. Sample: PBMCs. As DNA, the CDR3 is TGTGCCAGCAGTACAGGGGGCGATGGCTACACCTTC. It encodes CASSTGGDGYTF.